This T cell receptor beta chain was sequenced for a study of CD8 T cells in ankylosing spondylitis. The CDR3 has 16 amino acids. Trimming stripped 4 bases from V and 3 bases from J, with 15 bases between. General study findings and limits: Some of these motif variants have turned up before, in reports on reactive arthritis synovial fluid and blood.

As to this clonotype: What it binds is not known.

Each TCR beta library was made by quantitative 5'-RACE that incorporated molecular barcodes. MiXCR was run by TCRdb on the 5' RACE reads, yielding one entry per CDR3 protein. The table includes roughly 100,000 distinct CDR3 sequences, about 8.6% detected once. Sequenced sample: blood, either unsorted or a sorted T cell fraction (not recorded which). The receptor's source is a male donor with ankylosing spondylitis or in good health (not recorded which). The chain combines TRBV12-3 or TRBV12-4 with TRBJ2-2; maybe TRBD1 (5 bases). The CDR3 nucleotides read TGTGCCAGCAGTTCGACAGTTTCTCTGTACACCGGGGAGCTGTTTTTT. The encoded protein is CASSSTVSLYTGELFF.